One sample yielded the 26 T cell receptor beta chains listed below, sequenced in a study of shared clonotypes between healthy human individuals. Selected positively for CCR7 and CD45RO-negative, naive CD8 cells excluded terminally differentiated effector memory CD45RA+ cells. Repertoires were generated with immunoSEQ multiplex PCR, while TCRdb's copy carries only in-frame clones and drops some. The sample lists roughly 2,000,000 clones; about 95% were seen once. The sample taken for sequencing was naive CD8+ T cells sorted from blood. Receptors were obtained from a man aged 18 to 29 in good health.

V usage is TRBV13 and J usage is TRBJ1-4; perhaps TRBD1 as D (5 bases). V was trimmed by 1 base and J by 3 bases, leaving 9 bases between them. There are 15 residues in the CDR3. Germline-derived CDR1 and CDR2 are PRHDT and FYEKMQ (reference sequence). CDR3 coding DNA: TGTGCCAGCAGCTTAGCGGGACCCGCTAATGAAAAACTGTTTTTT. Its protein is CASSLAGPANEKLFF.

This CDR3 reads CASSQVAVNLEAFF. The CDR3 nucleotides are TGCGCCAGCAGCCAAGTTGCAGTGAACCTTGAAGCTTTCTTT. The V gene is TRBV4-1, the J gene TRBJ1-1; D gene unclear. CDR3 size: 14 residues. Germline lookup yields CDR1 MGHRA and CDR2 YSYEKL. The germline V and J ends were trimmed by 1 base and 7 bases, with 13 bases remaining between them.

The rearrangement joins TRBV13 to TRBJ2-1; 12 nucleotides match TRBD2. The germline gives CDR1 PRHDT, CDR2 FYEKMQ (reference sequence). V was pared by 5 bases and J by 10 bases, with 9 bases of the junction left unmatched. The CDR3 spans 15 residues. For the CDR3, the DNA is TGTGCCAGCAGCCACCTAGCGGGGGGGCGGGACGAGCAGTTCTTC. Translated: CASSHLAGGRDEQFF.

The V gene is TRBV5-6, the J gene TRBJ1-1, with TRBD1 identical over 7 bases. This CDR3 is 15 amino acids long. The junction had 8 bases not matched to a gene; V was cut back by 4 bases and J by 2 bases. Germline V gene sequence: CDR1 SGHDT, CDR2 YYEEEE. This CDR3 reads CASSTGQDINTEAFF. The CDR3 DNA reads as TGTGCCAGCAGCACCGGACAGGATATAAACACTGAAGCTTTCTTT.

V is TRBV29-1 and J is TRBJ2-1, with TRBD1 matching 7 bases. The V gene's germline CDR1 is SQVTM and CDR2 ANQGSEA. The CDR3 loop spans 14 amino acids. The trim removed 1 base at V and 4 bases at J, leaving 4 bases unmatched. The CDR3 nucleotides are TGCAGCGTTGAAGGGACAGGCATTTACAATGAGCAGTTCTTC. Its protein is CSVEGTGIYNEQFF.

The J gene is TRBJ2-7, the V gene TRBV7-9, with a weak D call TRBD2 (7 bases). V was pared by 5 bases and J by 9 bases, with 23 bases between. This CDR3 comprises 15 residues. From germline, CDR1 is SEHNR and CDR2 FQNEAQ (reference sequence). The CDR3 protein is CASSESHREGSWQYF. The CDR3 DNA reads as TGTGCCAGCAGCGAATCCCACAGGGAGGGGAGCTGGCAGTACTTC.

With regard to this clone: A read error may account for a junction end that differs from germline. The chain recombines TRBV15 with TRBJ2-7, with TRBD1 as a possible D gene (6 bases). CDR1 and CDR2 from the germline V gene are LNHNV and YYDKDF (reference sequence). The CDR3 runs 14 residues. The DNA for the CDR3 is TGTGCCACCAGCGGAGACAGGAATCTGGGCGAGCAGTACTTC. Protein: CATSGDRNLGEQYF.

With respect to this clone: Other DNA sequences from this sample encode an identical CDR3 as well. V gene TRBV4-1 combines with J gene TRBJ2-7; D gene unclear. The ends were cut back, 6 bases at V and 1 base at J, with 7 bases in the middle. There are 12 residues in the CDR3. The germline V gene encodes CDR1 MGHRA and CDR2 YSYEKL. Written as DNA, the CDR3 is TGCGCCAGCAGGGGCAGTTCCTACGAGCAGTACTTC. Amino acid sequence: CASRGSSYEQYF.

Comment on this clone: Other DNA sequences of this sample code for an identical CDR3. This chain connects TRBV5-1 to TRBJ2-7; D uncertain. Germline assignment: CDR1 SGHRS and CDR2 YFSETQ. Trimming removed 2 bases at V and 0 bases at J, with 6 bases between. The CDR3 totals 13 residues. CDR3 amino acids: CASSLTVSYEQYF. The CDR3 coding sequence is TGCGCCAGCAGCTTAACGGTCTCCTACGAGCAGTACTTC.

This chain connects TRBV28 to TRBJ1-1; TRBD1 might be the D (6 bases). The CDR3 is made up of 17 amino acids. Germline V gene lookup returns CDR1 MDHEN and CDR2 SYDVKM. Trimming cost V 7 bases and J 1 base, with 22 bases left between them. CDR3: CASTGRGQSIKNTEAFF. The CDR3, as DNA: TGTGCCAGCACAGGGCGGGGGCAGTCGATTAAGAACACTGAAGCTTTCTTT.

The chain combines TRBV2 with TRBJ2-5; TRBD2 aligns across 11 bases. CDR1 is SNHLY, CDR2 FYNNEI, per germline. The CDR3 extends over 15 amino acids. V was pared by 7 bases and J by 5 bases, with 9 bases of the junction left unmatched. CDR3 coding DNA: TGTGCCAGCACCGAGGTAGCGGGAGGGTTGGAGACCCAGTACTTC. Its translation: CASTEVAGGLETQYF.

The rearrangement links TRBV5-4 to TRBJ1-1, with TRBD1 matching 9 bases. Trimming took 3 bases from V and 5 from J; bases not matched to a gene: 8. The CDR3 runs to 15 residues. The germline CDR1 and CDR2 sequences are SGHNT and YYREEE (reference sequence). CDR3: CASSYGTGFLTEAFF. The CDR3 DNA reads as TGTGCCAGCAGCTATGGGACAGGGTTCTTGACTGAAGCTTTCTTT.

The J gene is TRBJ1-3, the V gene TRBV6-5, with D unresolved. Trimming left V 2 bases short and J 0 bases short, with 8 bases between. The CDR3 covers 15 residues. CDR1 is MNHEY, CDR2 SVGAGI, per germline. The DNA of the CDR3 is TGTGCCAGCAGTTACGAGGGAGGCTCTGGAAACACCATATATTTT. Protein sequence: CASSYEGGSGNTIYF.

The rearrangement links TRBV13 to TRBJ2-1; 7 bases map to TRBD1. The CDR3 covers 15 residues. Germline lookup yields CDR1 PRHDT and CDR2 FYEKMQ (reference sequence). V lost 6 bases, J lost 7 bases, and 12 bases stayed unmatched. The DNA for the CDR3 is TGTGCCAGCAGGCAGACAGGGTACGGCGGTAATGAGCAGTTCTTC. Translation: CASRQTGYGGNEQFF.

The rearrangement joins TRBV12-5 to TRBJ1-4; D is perhaps TRBD1 (6 bases). With 5 bases removed from V and 5 bases from J, the gap between germline ends came to 15 bases. This CDR3 is 15 amino acids long. Germline V gene lookup returns CDR1 LGHNT and CDR2 FRNRAP. The CDR3 DNA reads TGTGCTAGTGGTGGAATGGACAGCCAAAATGAAAAACTGTTTTTT. Its protein is CASGGMDSQNEKLFF.

The gene calls are TRBV4-1 and TRBJ1-3, with a possible D match to TRBD1 (5 bases). CDR1 and CDR2 from the germline V gene are MGHRA and YSYEKL. The V end lost 1 base, the J end lost 4 bases, and 8 bases lay between the germline ends. The CDR3 runs to 14 residues. For the CDR3, the DNA is TGCGCCAGCAGCCAAGGGGGGGAAGGAAACACCATATATTTT. Amino acid sequence: CASSQGGEGNTIYF.

The chain has TRBV11-2 and TRBJ2-4, with 7 bases identical to TRBD1. Germline CDR1 is SGHAT and CDR2 is FQNNGV. V dropped 5 bases and J dropped 4; count of bases not matched to a gene: 8. The CDR3 is 15 residues long. The CDR3 loop is CASSDWTGEKNIQYF. Written as DNA, the CDR3 is TGTGCCAGCAGCGACTGGACAGGAGAAAAAAACATTCAGTACTTC. The whole variable domain, filled in from reference TRBV11-2 and TRBJ2-4, reads EAGVAQSPRYKIIEKRQSVAFWCNPISGHATLYWYQQILGQGPKLLIQFQNNGVVDDSQLPKDRFSAERLKGVDSTLKIQPAKLEDSAVYLCASSDWTGEKNIQYFGAGTRLSVL.

The chain joins TRBV4-3 to TRBJ2-3; 9 nucleotides line up with TRBD2. This CDR3 has 16 amino acids. Germline CDR1 reads LGHNA; CDR2 reads YSLEER. The J segment lost 6 bases and the V segment lost 0 bases, leaving 7 bases of the junction unmatched. This CDR3 is CASSQELAGYTDTQYF. The DNA for the CDR3 is TGCGCCAGCAGCCAAGAGCTAGCGGGATACACGGATACGCAGTATTTT.

J is TRBJ2-6 and V is TRBV5-1; D might be TRBD1 (6 bases). CDR3 length: 16 residues. V lost 2 bases and J lost 4, with 13 bases in between. Germline V CDR1 and CDR2: SGHRS, YFSETQ. The CDR3 protein is CASSFTGDTGANVLTF. The DNA for the CDR3 is TGCGCCAGCAGCTTTACCGGGGACACGGGGGCCAACGTCCTGACTTTC.

The rearrangement joins TRBV5-1 to TRBJ2-7, with TRBD2 matching over 11 bases. This CDR3 region has 16 residues. Germline V gene sequence: CDR1 SGHRS, CDR2 YFSETQ. V lost 0 bases to trimming and J lost 2 bases; unmatched junction nucleotides: 4. The CDR3 nucleotides read TGCGCCAGCAGCTTGGTAGCGGGAGGGCCCCCCTACGAGCAGTACTTC. It yields the protein CASSLVAGGPPYEQYF.

This rearrangement joins TRBV7-9 to TRBJ2-5; 7 nucleotides line up with TRBD2. The CDR3 is 16 amino acids. Germline CDR1 is SEHNR and CDR2 is FQNEAQ (reference sequence). With V trimmed by 5 bases and J by 1 base, 10 bases remained unmatched. For the CDR3, the DNA is TGTGCCAGCAGCACCTGGACGGGAGGACCCCAAGAGACCCAGTACTTC. Protein: CASSTWTGGPQETQYF.

The chain combines TRBV6-5 with TRBJ2-7; possible D gene TRBD2, 5 bases. Germline CDR1 is MNHEY and CDR2 is SVGAGI. The CDR3 totals 13 residues. V lost 0 bases to trimming and J lost 7 bases, with 10 bases between them. The CDR3 sequence: CASSYSDPGEQYF. CDR3 coding DNA: TGTGCCAGCAGTTACTCGGACCCGGGGGAGCAGTACTTC.

This clone showed up just a few times. This sequence joins TRBV5-8 and TRBJ1-1; tentative D call: TRBD1 (6 bases). The germline V and J ends were trimmed by 10 bases and 1 base, with 20 bases remaining between them. There are 15 residues in the CDR3. CDR1 is SGHTS, CDR2 YDEGEE, per germline. The CDR3 protein is CAAAPDSRRNTEAFF. Written as DNA, the CDR3 is TGTGCCGCTGCCCCGGACAGCCGGAGGAACACTGAAGCTTTCTTT.

The chain has TRBV9 and TRBJ2-7; D remains ambiguous. The CDR3 is 14 residues long. V was cut by 3 bases and J by 2 bases, with 12 bases left in between. From germline, CDR1 is SGDLS and CDR2 YYNGEE. CDR3 residues: CASSEGSGPYEQYF. The CDR3 DNA reads as TGTGCCAGCAGCGAAGGGTCCGGGCCCTACGAGCAGTACTTC.

In its sample, this clone was seen a few times. The sample has other DNA sequences that encode this CDR3 too. V is TRBV27 and J is TRBJ1-2, with 8 bases lining up with TRBD1. Germline CDR1 MNHEY, CDR2 SMNVEV (reference sequence). Unmatched junction bases numbered 2, after V lost 0 bases and J lost 5 bases. The length of the CDR3 is 14 residues. The CDR3 here is CASSLSQGAYGYTF. CDR3 in DNA: TGTGCCAGCAGTTTATCGCAGGGGGCTTATGGCTACACCTTC.

This clone was found once. The rearrangement joins TRBV30 to TRBJ2-4, with D perhaps TRBD2 (6 bases). This CDR3 has 17 amino acids. Germline loops: CDR1 GTSNPN, CDR2 SVGIG (reference sequence). V lost 5 bases and J lost 0, with 20 bases in between. The CDR3 protein is CAWGVRGLSIAKNIQYF. CDR3 sequence (DNA): TGTGCCTGGGGGGTGCGGGGCCTTTCCATAGCCAAAAACATTCAGTACTTC.